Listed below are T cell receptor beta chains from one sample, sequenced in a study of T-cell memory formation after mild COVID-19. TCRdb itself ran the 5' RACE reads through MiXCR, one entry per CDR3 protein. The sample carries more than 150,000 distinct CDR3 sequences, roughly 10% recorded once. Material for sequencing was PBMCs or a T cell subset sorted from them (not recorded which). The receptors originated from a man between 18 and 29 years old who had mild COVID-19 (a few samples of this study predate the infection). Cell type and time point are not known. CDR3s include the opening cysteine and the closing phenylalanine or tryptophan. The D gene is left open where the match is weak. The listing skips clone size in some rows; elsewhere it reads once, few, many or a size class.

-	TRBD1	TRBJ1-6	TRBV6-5	TGTGCCAGCAGAAGACAGGGGTTACGATCACCCCTCCACTTT	CASRRQGLRSPLHF
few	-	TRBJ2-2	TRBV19	TGTGCCAGTAGTATAGACTGGACCGGGGAGCTGTTTTTT	CASSIDWTGELFF
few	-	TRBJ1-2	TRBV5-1	TGCGCCAGCAGTTCGGGCAGGGAGGTCCATGGCTACACCTTC	CASSSGREVHGYTF
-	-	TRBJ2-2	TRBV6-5	TGTGCCAGCACAAACAACAGAGACACCGGGGAGCTGTTTTTT	CASTNNRDTGELFF
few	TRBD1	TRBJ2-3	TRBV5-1	TGCGCCAGCAGTTCCGTAACGGGACAGTCCACAGATACGCAGTATTTT	CASSSVTGQSTDTQYF
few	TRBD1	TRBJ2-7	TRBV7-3	TGTGCCAGCAGGGTATCCGGGACAGGGCCCTACGAGCAGTACTTC	CASRVSGTGPYEQYF
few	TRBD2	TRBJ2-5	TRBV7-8	TGTGCCAGCAGCCCCCTAGCGGGGCCGGAGACCCAGTACTTC	CASSPLAGPETQYF
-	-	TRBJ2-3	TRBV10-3	TGTGCCATCAGTGCACAGGATACTAGCACAGATACGCAGTATTTT	CAISAQDTSTDTQYF
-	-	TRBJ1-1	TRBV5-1	TGCGCCAGCAGCACAACAGGGATCCGGGACACTGAAGCTTTCTTT	CASSTTGIRDTEAFF
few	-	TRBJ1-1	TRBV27	TGTGCCAGCAGTCCCAGGGTGAACACTGAAGCTTTCTTT	CASSPRVNTEAFF
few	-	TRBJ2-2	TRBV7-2	TGTGCCAGCAGCTCCCGACGGACCACCACCGGGGAGCTGTTTTTT	CASSSRRTTTGELFF
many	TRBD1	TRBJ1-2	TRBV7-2	TGTGCCAGCAGCTTAGCGGGACAGGGGGCTGGTGGCTACACCTTC	CASSLAGQGAGGYTF
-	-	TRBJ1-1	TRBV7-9	TGTGCCAGCAGCTCAGCAGGGGCTGCCACTGAAGCTTTCTTT	CASSSAGAATEAFF
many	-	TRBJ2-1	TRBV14	TGTGCCAGCAGTTCGGGAGAAGGGTACGGTGAGCAGTTCTTC	CASSSGEGYGEQFF
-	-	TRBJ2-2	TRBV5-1	TGCGCCAGCAGCTTGGCCGGGGGAGCGAACACCGGGGAGCTGTTTTTT	CASSLAGGANTGELFF
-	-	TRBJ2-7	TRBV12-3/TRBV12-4	TGTGCCAGCAGTTCCACTAGCTCCTACGAGCAGTACTTC	CASSSTSSYEQYF
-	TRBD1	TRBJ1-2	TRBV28	TGTGCCAGCATCTCTGGGGACAGGGGGGTATATGGCTACACCTTC	CASISGDRGVYGYTF
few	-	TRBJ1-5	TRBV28	TGTGCCAGCAGTTTAAGGGGGAGCAATCAGCCCCAGCATTTT	CASSLRGSNQPQHF
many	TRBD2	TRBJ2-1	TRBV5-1	TGCGCCAGCAGCTTGGAGCGGGGGGCCGGCTCCTACAATGAGCAGTTCTTC	CASSLERGAGSYNEQFF
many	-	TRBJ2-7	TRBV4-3	TGCGCCAGCAGCCAAGACAGGAGCTCCTACGAGCAGTACTTC	CASSQDRSSYEQYF
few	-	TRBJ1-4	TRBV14	TGTGCCAGCAGCCAAGTCGGGGTTTCTGGAAAACTGTTTTTT	CASSQVGVSGKLFF
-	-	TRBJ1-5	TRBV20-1	TGCAGTGCTAGAGTATCGGGGGTATCGCAGCCCCAGCATTTT	CSARVSGVSQPQHF
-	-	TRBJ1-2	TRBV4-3	TGCGCCAGCAGCCCCCAAGGGGGGGCTAACTATGGCTACACCTTC	CASSPQGGANYGYTF
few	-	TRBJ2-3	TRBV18	TGTGCCAGCTCACGCGACACCTACACAGATACGCAGTATTTT	CASSRDTYTDTQYF
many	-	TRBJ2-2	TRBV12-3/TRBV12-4	TGTGCCAGCAGTTTACCGACAGGGAACACCGGGGAGCTGTTTTTT	CASSLPTGNTGELFF
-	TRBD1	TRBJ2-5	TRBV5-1	TGCGCCAGCAGCTCCGGTGGGACAGGGGGGGGCCAAGAGACCCAGTACTTC	CASSSGGTGGGQETQYF
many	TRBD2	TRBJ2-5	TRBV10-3	TGTGCCACCCGGGACTATAAGACCCAGTACTTC	CATRDYKTQYF
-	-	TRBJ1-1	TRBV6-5	TGTGCCAGCAGTTCAGCGGGGGAGGGGGTCACTGAAGCTTTCTTT	CASSSAGEGVTEAFF
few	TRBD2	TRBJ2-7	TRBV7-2	TGTGCCAGCAGCGTGGGACTAGCGGGGGGAAAGCAGTACTTC	CASSVGLAGGKQYF
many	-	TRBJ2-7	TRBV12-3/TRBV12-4	TGTGCCAGCAGTAAGGGACTCCTAGACTACGAGCAGTACTTC	CASSKGLLDYEQYF
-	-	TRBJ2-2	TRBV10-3	TGTGCCATCAGTGATGGAACCACAGGGACCACCGGGGAGCTGTTTTTT	CAISDGTTGTTGELFF
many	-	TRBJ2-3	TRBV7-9	TGTGCCAGCAGCTCCAGCGGGCCCGCAGATACGCAGTATTTT	CASSSSGPADTQYF
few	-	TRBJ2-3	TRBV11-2	TGTGCCACCGCGGGGACAGATACGCAGTATTTT	CATAGTDTQYF
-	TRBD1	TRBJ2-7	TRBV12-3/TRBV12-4	TGTGCCAGCAGTTTAGGGGACAGGACCTACGAGCAGTACTTC	CASSLGDRTYEQYF
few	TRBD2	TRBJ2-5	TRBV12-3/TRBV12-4	TGTGCCAGCAGTCCATCTAGCGGGGGTACCCAAGAGACCCAGTACTTC	CASSPSSGGTQETQYF
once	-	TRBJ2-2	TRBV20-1	TGCAGTGCTAGAGATCTCGGCAGGAGAGATACGAACACCGGGGAGCTGTTTTTT	CSARDLGRRDTNTGELFF
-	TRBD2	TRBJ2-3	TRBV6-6	TGTGCCAGCAGCTCTAGCGGGGGGGACGGGGATACGCAGTATTTT	CASSSSGGDGDTQYF
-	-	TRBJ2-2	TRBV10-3	TGTGCCATCAGTGCGACTAGTTTCCCCCCCGGGGAGCTGTTTTTT	CAISATSFPPGELFF
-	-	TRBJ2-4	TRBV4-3	TGCGCCAGCAGCCAAATAGCCGCAGGGGTCAAAAACATTCAGTACTTC	CASSQIAAGVKNIQYF
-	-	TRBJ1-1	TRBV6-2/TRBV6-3	TGTGCCAGCAGTTACGGGAGTCCGATGACGGCTTTCTTT	CASSYGSPMTAFF
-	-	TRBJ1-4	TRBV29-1	TGCAGCGTTGTCCTGGGACTGAATAATGAAAAACTGTTTTTT	CSVVLGLNNEKLFF
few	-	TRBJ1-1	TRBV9	TGTGCCAGCAGCCTTGGCGGGACGGTGAACACTGAAGCTTTCTTT	CASSLGGTVNTEAFF
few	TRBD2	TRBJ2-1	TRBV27	TGTGCCAGCACCCGGACTAGCGGGGGCCCCTACAATGAGCAGTTCTTC	CASTRTSGGPYNEQFF
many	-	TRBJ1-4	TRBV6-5	TGTGCCAGCAGTTACTCGCCGGGGGACGAAAAACTGTTTTTT	CASSYSPGDEKLFF
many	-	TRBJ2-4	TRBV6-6	TGTGCCAGCAGGGACAGCACCAAAAACATTCAGTACTTC	CASRDSTKNIQYF
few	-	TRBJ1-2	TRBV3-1	TGTGCCAGCAGCTTCGGACAGACGACTGGCTACACCTTC	CASSFGQTTGYTF
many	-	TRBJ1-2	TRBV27	TGTGCCAGCAGTTTAAGCGGCCGGTACGAAACCTTC	CASSLSGRYETF
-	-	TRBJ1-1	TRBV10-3	TGTGCCATCAGTACACAGGGTTTTAACACTGAAGCTTTCTTT	CAISTQGFNTEAFF
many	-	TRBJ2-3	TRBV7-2	TGTGCCAGCAGCCCTAGTTCAGCGTCGGATACGCAGTATTTT	CASSPSSASDTQYF
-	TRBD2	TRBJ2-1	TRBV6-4	TGTGCCAGCAGTGGGACTAGCGGAACCTACAATGAGCAGTTCTTC	CASSGTSGTYNEQFF
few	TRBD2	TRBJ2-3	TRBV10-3	TGTGCCATCGCAGGGACTAGCGGGGCCACAGATACGCAGTATTTT	CAIAGTSGATDTQYF
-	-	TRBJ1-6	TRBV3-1	TGTGCCAGCAGCCAAGGGGAAAGGTTGGACTCACCCCTCCACTTT	CASSQGERLDSPLHF
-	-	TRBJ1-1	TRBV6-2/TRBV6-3	TGTGCCAGCAGTTACTATGGTAGAGGGGAAGCTTTCTTT	CASSYYGRGEAFF
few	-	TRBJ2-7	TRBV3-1	TGTGCCAGCAGCCGCCAGGGTGCCTACGAGCAGTACTTC	CASSRQGAYEQYF
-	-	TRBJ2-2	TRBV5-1	TGCGCCAGCAGCCTCGCGGGGGCCTTCCCCGGGGAGCTGTTTTTT	CASSLAGAFPGELFF
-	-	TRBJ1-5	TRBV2	TGTGCCAGCCGGACAGCTTACAATCAGCCCCAGCATTTT	CASRTAYNQPQHF
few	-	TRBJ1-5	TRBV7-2	TGTGCCAGCAGCTTCGGTCCTAATCAGCCCCAGCATTTT	CASSFGPNQPQHF
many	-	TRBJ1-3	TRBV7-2	TGTGCCAGCAGCTTCGCGAAATCTGGAAACACCATATATTTT	CASSFAKSGNTIYF